Listed here are 22 T cell receptor beta chains from one sample, sequenced in a study of cytomegalovirus exposure and HLA in healthy donors. PCR used 60 Vbeta primers and 13 Jbeta primers. This table comes from immunoSEQ multiplex PCR, and its TCRdb copy is limited to in-frame clones, with some not included. Of 150,000 or so clones in the sample, roughly 82% were seen once. The sample was PBMCs. Every receptor here comes from a woman aged 50 to 60 in good health and CMV-seropositive.

This clone showed up many times. This sequence joins TRBV7-9 and TRBJ1-4, with 8 nucleotides matching TRBD1. This CDR3 contains 16 residues. The V gene's germline CDR1 is SEHNR and CDR2 FQNEAQ (reference sequence). Germline trimming cut 4 bases from V and 6 bases from J; bases unmatched to any gene: 10. CDR3 sequence: CASSSADRGEDEKLFF. The CDR3 DNA reads TGTGCCAGCAGCTCAGCCGACAGGGGAGAGGATGAAAAACTGTTTTTT.

The rearrangement joins TRBV5-1 to TRBJ1-6; D may be TRBD1 (5 bases). CDR1 is SGHRS, CDR2 YFSETQ, per germline. V shed 5 bases and J shed 8 bases, with 14 bases lying between them. This CDR3 spans 14 amino acids. The CDR3 protein is CASRIAPGDSPLHF. CDR3 nucleotide sequence: TGCGCCAGCAGGATCGCCCCGGGGGATTCACCCCTCCACTTT.

The rearrangement links TRBV7-8 to TRBJ2-7; 9 bases agree with TRBD2. V shed 3 bases and J 5 bases; nucleotides not matched to a gene: 5. Germline CDR1 is SGHVS and CDR2 is FQNEAQ. CDR3 length: 14 residues. The CDR3: CASSLVAGAHEQYF. The DNA for the CDR3 is TGTGCCAGCAGCTTGGTAGCGGGGGCTCACGAGCAGTACTTC.

The chain recombines TRBV7-2 with TRBJ2-1; D might be TRBD1 (5 bases). With 5 bases removed from V and 7 bases from J, the gap between germline ends came to 6 bases. The CDR3 has 11 residues. The V gene's germline CDR1 is SGHTA and CDR2 FQGNSA. CDR3 region: CASSRGNEQFF. The CDR3 coding sequence is TGTGCCAGCAGCAGGGGTAATGAGCAGTTCTTC.

This chain joins TRBV2 and TRBJ1-5, with TRBD1 as a possible D gene (5 bases). V was pared by 2 bases and J by 0 bases, with 11 bases between. CDR3 length: 16 residues. Germline V gene lookup returns CDR1 SNHLY and CDR2 FYNNEI. In nucleotides, the CDR3 is TGTGCCAGCAGTGAACGGGGGTTGGATAGCAATCAGCCCCAGCATTTT. Its translation is CASSERGLDSNQPQHF.

The rearrangement links TRBV30 to TRBJ1-1; 7 bases map to TRBD1. CDR1 and CDR2 from the germline V gene are GTSNPN and SVGIG (reference sequence). The CDR3 has 14 residues. V shed 4 bases, J shed 4 bases, and the junction held 9 bases outside the gene matches. The CDR3 coding sequence is TGTGCCTGGAAAGGGGGCAGGGGTGGCACTGAAGCTTTCTTT. Encoded protein: CAWKGGRGGTEAFF. Full variable domain (missing parts from reference TRBV30 and TRBJ1-1): SQTIHQWPATLVQPVGSPLSLECTVEGTSNPNLYWYRQAAGRGLQLLFYSVGIGQISSEVPQNLSASRPQDRQFILSSKKLLLSDSGFYLCAWKGGRGGTEAFFGQGTRLTVV.

The chain couples TRBV6-4 to TRBJ1-5, with D possibly being TRBD1 (5 bases). The V end lost 3 bases, the J end lost 3 bases, and 6 bases lay between the germline ends. Looked up from germline, CDR1 is MRHNA and CDR2 is SNTAGT. CDR3 length: 13 residues. The CDR3 coding sequence is TGTGCCAGCAGTGAGACAGTCAATCAGCCCCAGCATTTT. It yields the protein CASSETVNQPQHF.

This chain links TRBV9 with TRBJ2-7, with 7 bases lining up with TRBD1. J gave up 2 bases and V 0 bases, and 5 bases lay outside the gene matches. This CDR3 has 15 residues. Germline V gives CDR1 SGDLS, CDR2 YYNGEE. CDR3 protein: CASSVGLGQTYEQYF. In DNA form, the CDR3 reads TGTGCCAGCAGCGTAGGTTTGGGACAGACCTACGAGCAGTACTTC.

The V gene is TRBV9, the J gene TRBJ1-2; D is perhaps TRBD1 (6 bases). Trimming removed 4 bases at V and 2 bases at J, with 15 bases between. Germline V lookup: CDR1 SGDLS, CDR2 YYNGEE. The CDR3 extends over 15 amino acids. The CDR3 DNA reads TGTGCCAGCAGCCCAGGACAGACCCTCAACTATGGCTACACCTTC. It specifies CASSPGQTLNYGYTF.

V is TRBV7-9 and J is TRBJ2-2, with 14 bases lining up with TRBD2. Germline CDR1 reads SEHNR; CDR2 reads FQNEAQ (reference sequence). CDR3 length: 16 residues. The junction had 5 bases not matched to a gene; V was cut back by 5 bases and J by 6 bases. This CDR3 reads CASSHGLAGGAGELFF. The CDR3 DNA reads TGTGCCAGCAGCCACGGACTAGCGGGGGGCGCCGGGGAGCTGTTTTTT.

The chain has TRBV11-2 and TRBJ2-2; 8 bases are shared with TRBD2. V lost 5 bases and J lost 5; bases outside the gene matches: 7. The CDR3 is 15 residues long. The germline V gene has CDR1 SGHAT and CDR2 FQNNGV. CDR3 in amino acids: CASSDAGGGTGELFF. CDR3 nucleotide sequence: TGTGCCAGCAGCGACGCGGGGGGCGGAACCGGGGAGCTGTTTTTT.

The V and J genes are TRBV7-8 and TRBJ2-2; 9 nucleotides line up with TRBD1. With 3 bases clipped from V and 6 bases from J, the junction kept 8 bases outside the gene matches. The CDR3 is 16 amino acids. Looked up from germline, CDR1 is SGHVS and CDR2 is FQNEAQ. This chain's CDR3 is CASSFRQGGSAGELFF. The CDR3 DNA reads as TGTGCCAGCAGCTTCCGACAGGGGGGAAGTGCCGGGGAGCTGTTTTTT.

The genes are TRBV2 and TRBJ2-1, with 10 bases lining up with TRBD1. This CDR3 comprises 11 residues. With 8 bases clipped from V and 8 bases from J, the junction kept 0 bases outside the gene matches. Germline V gene sequence: CDR1 SNHLY, CDR2 FYNNEI. The CDR3 loop reads CASGQGDEQFF. The CDR3 DNA reads TGTGCCAGCGGACAGGGGGATGAGCAGTTCTTC.

This clone was seen just once. J is TRBJ2-1 and V is TRBV30, with TRBD2 matching over 8 bases. V was pared by 6 bases and J by 3 bases, with 4 bases of the junction left unmatched. The CDR3 length is 13 residues. The germline gives CDR1 GTSNPN, CDR2 SVGIG (reference sequence). CDR3 in DNA: TGTGCCTGTTCCGGGACTAGCTACAATGAGCAGTTCTTC. Amino acid sequence: CACSGTSYNEQFF.

The chain is built from TRBV5-4 and TRBJ2-7; 8 nucleotides match TRBD1. The V segment lost 3 bases and the J segment 5 bases; nucleotides outside the gene matches: 7. The CDR3 runs to 14 residues. Per the germline V gene, CDR1 is SGHNT and CDR2 is YYREEE (reference sequence). CDR3 bases: TGTGCCAGCAGCTCCGGACAGGGTCGCAACGAGCAGTACTTC. It translates to CASSSGQGRNEQYF.

The chain couples TRBV5-6 to TRBJ1-1; no definite D call. The germline V gene encodes CDR1 SGHDT and CDR2 YYEEEE. The CDR3 is 15 amino acids. V lost 3 bases, J lost 6 bases, and 18 bases lay in between. The CDR3 protein is CASSSPSTRGPEAFF. CDR3 bases: TGTGCCAGCAGCTCGCCGTCTACTCGAGGGCCTGAAGCTTTCTTT.

A word on this clone: Additional DNA sequences in this sample encode the identical CDR3. This chain connects TRBV6-1 to TRBJ1-5, with TRBD1 identical over 8 bases. The length of the CDR3 is 15 residues. The junction had 6 bases not matched to a gene; V was cut back by 5 bases and J by 3 bases. Germline CDR1 and CDR2: MNHNS and SASEGT. The CDR3 sequence: CASSSGQGDNQPQHF. The CDR3 DNA is TGTGCCAGCAGTTCCGGACAGGGAGACAATCAGCCCCAGCATTTT.

This sequence joins TRBV6-5 and TRBJ1-1, with TRBD1 as a possible D gene (5 bases). Trimming cost V 6 bases and J 4 bases, with 18 bases left between them. From germline, CDR1 is MNHEY and CDR2 SVGAGI. The CDR3 contains 15 residues. The CDR3 spells CASRRYRSLGTEAFF. The CDR3, as DNA: TGTGCCAGCAGACGTTACAGGAGCCTGGGCACTGAAGCTTTCTTT.

V and J are TRBV27 and TRBJ2-1, with D maybe TRBD1 (5 bases). Trimming left V 5 bases short and J 6 bases short, with 11 bases between. Germline values: CDR1 MNHEY, CDR2 SMNVEV (reference sequence). The CDR3 extends over 13 amino acids. The CDR3 protein is CASSGRASNEQFF. The CDR3 nucleotides read TGTGCCAGCAGTGGCAGGGCCAGCAATGAGCAGTTCTTC.

The rearrangement joins TRBV2 to TRBJ2-7; 7 bases align to TRBD1. The V segment lost 5 bases and the J segment 5 bases; nucleotides outside the gene matches: 3. The length of the CDR3 is 12 residues. Germline V lookup: CDR1 SNHLY, CDR2 FYNNEI. CDR3 region: CASSLDRNEQYF. The CDR3 nucleotides are TGTGCCAGCAGTCTGGACAGGAACGAGCAGTACTTC. Full variable domain (outside the CDR3, taken from reference TRBV2 and TRBJ2-7): EPEVTQTPSHQVTQMGQEVILRCVPISNHLYFYWYRQILGQKVEFLVSFYNNEISEKSEIFDDQFSVERPDGSNFTLKIRSTKLEDSAMYFCASSLDRNEQYFGPGTRLTVT.

The chain links TRBV18 to TRBJ1-6; D gene uncertain. Germline V gives CDR1 KGHSH, CDR2 LQKENI. V lost 4 bases, J lost 11 bases, and 12 bases lay in between. The CDR3 runs 13 residues. The DNA for the CDR3 is TGTGCCAGCTCACTTAACGAGGTAACACCCCTCCACTTT. It specifies CASSLNEVTPLHF.

The rearrangement links TRBV19 to TRBJ1-5; maybe TRBD1 (6 bases). Germline V lookup: CDR1 LNHDA, CDR2 SQIVND (reference sequence). V shed 2 bases and J shed 6 bases, with 14 bases lying between them. This CDR3 is 15 amino acids long. DNA of the CDR3: TGTGCCAGTAGTATAAACGGCAGGGGTGTTCAGCCCCAGCATTTT. Its protein is CASSINGRGVQPQHF.